These 9 T cell receptor beta chains were sequenced from one sample in a study of regulatory T cells in long-lasting Graves disease. Sample time point: newly diagnosed GD, antithyroid drugs for less than 3 months. Extracted PBMC RNA gave rise to the TCR library. Building the TCR beta libraries relied on iRepertoire HTBI primers, and CDR3 regions underwent Arm-PCR. TCRdb redid the calling of the multiplex PCR reads with MiXCR, one entry per CDR3 protein. The table shows roughly 440,000 distinct CDR3 sequences, with about 15% occurring only once. The same data also went into a second study, on T cells in Graves' hyperthyroidism and ophthalmopathy.

Sequenced material: peripheral blood mononuclear cells (PBMCs), taken at new diagnosis, from a patient treated with antithyroid drugs. These TCRs come from a woman aged 18-29 years with Graves disease.

This clonotype showed up just a few times. The chain links TRBV6-5 to TRBJ2-3, with 9 bases identical to TRBD2. Germline CDR1 MNHEY, CDR2 SVGAGI. This CDR3 comprises 15 residues. Losses at the gene ends were 2 bases for V and 6 bases for J; bases not matched to a gene: 6. CDR3 DNA sequence: TGTGCCAGCAGTTACCGCGGGAGGGCCGGTGATACGCAGTATTTT. This encodes CASSYRGRAGDTQYF.

This clonotype was seen at least ten times. V is TRBV2 and J is TRBJ2-3; 8 positions agree with TRBD1. The V segment lost 5 bases and the J segment 2 bases; nucleotides outside the gene matches: 6. Germline CDR1 reads SNHLY; CDR2 reads FYNNEI. This CDR3 spans 15 amino acids. The CDR3 protein is CASSPDRGFTDTQYF. The CDR3 nucleotides read TGTGCCAGCAGTCCTGACAGGGGATTCACAGATACGCAGTATTTT. Full variable domain (outside the CDR3, taken from reference TRBV2 and TRBJ2-3): EPEVTQTPSHQVTQMGQEVILRCVPISNHLYFYWYRQILGQKVEFLVSFYNNEISEKSEIFDDQFSVERPDGSNFTLKIRSTKLEDSAMYFCASSPDRGFTDTQYFGPGTRLTVL.

This clonotype was seen at least ten times. The genes are TRBV20-1 and TRBJ2-3, with 8 bases aligning to TRBD1. This CDR3 comprises 15 residues. V lost 6 bases and J lost 0; bases outside the gene matches: 8. CDR1 and CDR2 (germline): DFQATT, SNEGSKA (reference sequence). The CDR3 region has the DNA TGCAGTGCCAATCGCCGGGACAGGAGCACAGATACGCAGTATTTT. Translated, it gives CSANRRDRSTDTQYF.

This clonotype came up many times. This rearrangement joins TRBV24-1 to TRBJ2-1; TRBD2 might be the D (5 bases). The CDR3 totals 13 residues. The V gene's germline CDR1 is KGHDR and CDR2 SFDVKD. V lost 3 bases and J lost 9, with 11 bases in between. The CDR3 region is CATSDDPRGEQFF. In nucleotides, the CDR3 is TGTGCCACCAGTGATGACCCCCGGGGTGAGCAGTTCTTC.

This clonotype showed up many times. The chain carries TRBV20-1 and TRBJ2-7; the D call may be TRBD1 or TRBD2 (5 bases each). CDR1 is DFQATT, CDR2 SNEGSKA, per germline (reference sequence). V was cut by 0 bases and J by 3 bases, with 15 bases left in between. The CDR3 is 15 residues long. The CDR3 protein is CSARDLVRGIYEQYF. The DNA for the CDR3 is TGCAGTGCTAGAGATCTGGTGAGGGGAATCTACGAGCAGTACTTC.

This clonotype was recorded many times. The chain joins TRBV10-1 to TRBJ2-3; D tentatively reads TRBD1 or TRBD2 (5 bases each). The ends were cut back, 0 bases at V and 3 bases at J, with 16 bases in the middle. This CDR3 spans 17 amino acids. Germline lookup yields CDR1 WNHNN and CDR2 SYGVQD (reference sequence). This chain's CDR3 is CASSESRGPASTDTQYF. The DNA of the CDR3 is TGCGCCAGCAGTGAGTCCCGGGGACCGGCCTCGACAGATACGCAGTATTTT.

This clonotype appeared a few times. The chain recombines TRBV19 with TRBJ2-2; D is possibly TRBD1 (6 bases). The V gene's germline CDR1 is LNHDA and CDR2 SQIVND (reference sequence). Trimming took off 3 bases at V and 4 bases at J, with 9 bases between the two ends. The CDR3 contains 14 residues. The CDR3 loop is CASSITGSTGELFF. The DNA for the CDR3 is TGTGCCAGTAGTATTACAGGGAGCACCGGGGAGCTGTTTTTT. Full variable domain (rest looked up from reference TRBV19 and TRBJ2-2): DGGITQSPKYLFRKEGQNVTLSCEQNLNHDAMYWYRQDPGQGLRLIYYSQIVNDFQKGDIAEGYSVSREKKESFPLTVTSAQKNPTAFYLCASSITGSTGELFFGEGSRLTVL.

Ten or more counts support this clonotype. J is TRBJ2-3 and V is TRBV12-3 or TRBV12-4, with D perhaps TRBD1 (7 bases). The CDR3 runs to 17 residues. Trimming shortened V by 0 bases and J by 2 bases, and 15 bases separated the two germline ends. CDR3 in amino acids: CASSLARAGQTTDTQYF. The CDR3 coding sequence is TGTGCCAGCAGTTTAGCGCGCGCGGGACAGACCACAGATACGCAGTATTTT.

Note on this clonotype: A far larger clone is one base from this, pointing to a likely read error. V gene TRBV12-3 or TRBV12-4 combines with J gene TRBJ2-5, with D uncertain. TRBJ2-7 explains the end of the DNA better; the J call may be wrong. This CDR3 spans 14 amino acids. CDR3 DNA sequence: TGTGCCAGCAGCCCGTGGACCTCAGCCCACGAGCAGTACTTC. Translation: CASSPWTSAHEQYF.